These T cell receptor beta chains were read from a single sample in a study of shared clonotypes between healthy human individuals. Sequenced by immunoSEQ multiplex PCR; TCRdb stores in-frame clones only, minus some. The sample shows over 800,000 clones, about 91% of them seen only once. Sequenced: naive CD8+ T cells sorted from blood. The receptors shown here come from a man under 40 in good health. Both conserved end residues are part of each CDR3. Only some rows state a clone size, as once, few, many or a class for expanded clones.

j_call clone_size v_call cdr3_aa
TRBJ2-7 - TRBV28 CASSPMGAQHEQYF
TRBJ2-7 once TRBV7-2 CASSSPLADSYEQYF
TRBJ2-3 - TRBV29-1 CSVADAGTSTDTQYF
TRBJ2-1 - TRBV5-6 CASSFLGSGYNEQFF
TRBJ1-1 - TRBV13 CASSLPGQGNTEAFF
TRBJ2-3 - TRBV4-1 CASSQEVGGVDTQYF
TRBJ2-7 - TRBV15 CATSRVDSSYEQYF
TRBJ2-2 - TRBV27 CASSFSGTGELFF
TRBJ2-7 - TRBV6-1 CASSETRGWSYEQYF
TRBJ1-3 once TRBV9 CASSRMGGSGNTIYF
TRBJ1-3 once TRBV7-9 CASSPVDRGPGNTIYF
TRBJ2-3 - TRBV9 CASSAGTDGTDTQYF
TRBJ1-1 once TRBV6-1 CASSATGDPEAFF
TRBJ2-7 - TRBV19 CASSIGTSGGEGFYEQYF
TRBJ2-1 - TRBV27 CASSFTDSYNEQFF
TRBJ2-2 - TRBV9 CASSIEGTANTGELFF
TRBJ2-1 - TRBV29-1 CSVQGVEQFF
TRBJ2-7 - TRBV15 CATSSRHGAETYEQYF
TRBJ2-7 - TRBV28 CASSPPLTAGEQYF
TRBJ2-6 once TRBV5-8 CASSRESDSGANVLTF
TRBJ1-4 - TRBV7-6 CASSEGSNEKLFF
TRBJ2-7 - TRBV4-3 CASSRGTGVYEQYF
TRBJ2-7 - TRBV10-2 CASTRTPAYEQYF
TRBJ2-7 - TRBV29-1 CSVVGRGSYEQYF